A selection of T cell receptor beta chains follows, all from one sample in a study of blood T cell repertoires in COVID-19. The repertoire was sequenced with immunoSEQ multiplex PCR; TCRdb's copy has only in-frame clones and lacks some. The data contain approximately 69,000 clones, roughly 80% of them singletons. Input material: peripheral blood. The receptors here all came from a woman aged 70-85 years with acute or convalescent COVID-19. Each CDR3 is given with its conserved first and last residue. Each record gives: CDR3 DNA, CDR3 protein, D gene, V gene, clone size, J gene. A D gene is named only where the DNA matches it firmly. The size field is filled for only some rows; it gives once, few, many or a size class.

TGTGCCAGCAGTACAGGAGCCTACGAGCAGTACTTC | CASSTGAYEQYF | . | TRBV28 | . | TRBJ2-7
TGTGCCAGCAGCTTGGAGTGGTCGAGCTCCTACGAGCAGTACTTC | CASSLEWSSSYEQYF | . | TRBV5-4 | . | TRBJ2-7
TGTGCCAGCTCACGAGGGAGGGCCTACGAGCAGTACTTC | CASSRGRAYEQYF | TRBD2 | TRBV18 | . | TRBJ2-7
TGTGCCAGCAGTTACTCTTCTAGCGGGAGGACGGAGACCCAGTACTTC | CASSYSSSGRTETQYF | TRBD2 | TRBV6-5 | medium-sized | TRBJ2-5
TGTGCCACCAGCAGCTTCTCGAGAAATGAGCAGTTCTTC | CATSSFSRNEQFF | . | TRBV15 | once | TRBJ2-1
TGTGCCAGCAGCTTAAGGAGCCTCGGACAGGGGGCCTACGAGCAGTACTTC | CASSLRSLGQGAYEQYF | TRBD1 | TRBV7-2 | . | TRBJ2-7
TGCAGTGCTAGAGACAGTCCTGGCTACACCTTC | CSARDSPGYTF | . | TRBV20-1 | . | TRBJ1-2
TGTGCCAGTAGTAGGGGACTAGCGGGCATGGGGGAGCAGTACTTC | CASSRGLAGMGEQYF | TRBD2 | TRBV6-1 | . | TRBJ2-7
TGTGCCAGCAGCTTAGTTGGGACAGAGTTCCAGCCCCAGCATTTT | CASSLVGTEFQPQHF | TRBD1 | TRBV7-8 | . | TRBJ1-5
TGTGCCAGCAGCCAAGGCAGGGTAGGCGCAGATACGCAGTATTTT | CASSQGRVGADTQYF | . | TRBV3-1/TRBV3-2 | . | TRBJ2-3
TGTGCCAGTAGTGTCGTCTGGGGGGGCCTTTATAATTCACCCCTCCACTTT | CASSVVWGGLYNSPLHF | . | TRBV19 | few | TRBJ1-6
TGTGCCAGCAGTGGACTAGCGGGAGGTTTGAGGGAGACCCAGTACTTC | CASSGLAGGLRETQYF | TRBD2 | TRBV6-6 | . | TRBJ2-5
TGCGCCAGCAGCTTGGCTGTGACTAGCGGGAGGGCAAAGCAATGGAATGAGCAGTTCTTC | CASSLAVTSGRAKQWNEQFF | TRBD2 | TRBV5-1 | . | TRBJ2-1
TGTGCCATCAGTGAGTCAGGAAGGGGGCGTAACGAGCAGTACTTC | CAISESGRGRNEQYF | TRBD1 | TRBV10-3 | . | TRBJ2-7
TGTGCCAGCAGCTTCTATGAACGTGACATTCAGTACTTC | CASSFYERDIQYF | . | TRBV7-9 | few | TRBJ2-4
TGTGCCAGCAGCTTATCATTAGCGGGAGGGGGATGGGAGACCCAGTACTTC | CASSLSLAGGGWETQYF | TRBD2 | TRBV7-2 | . | TRBJ2-5
TGTGCCAGCAGCGATGGCCCGGGCCTCATAGGGGATGAGCAGTTCTTC | CASSDGPGLIGDEQFF | . | TRBV9 | . | TRBJ2-1
TGTGCCAGCAGTACCCCCAGGGGGTGGAACACTGAAGCTTTCTTT | CASSTPRGWNTEAFF | TRBD1 | TRBV28 | once | TRBJ1-1
TGTGCCAGCAGGTTACAGGGGGGCTCCTACAATGAGCAGTTCTTC | CASRLQGGSYNEQFF | TRBD1 | TRBV7-9 | . | TRBJ2-1
TGTGCCAGCAGCTTGGCCCAGTCGGCCAAAAACATTCAGTACTTC | CASSLAQSAKNIQYF | . | TRBV7-9 | . | TRBJ2-4
TGTGCCAGCAGTTACGCCCGACAGGGTCCGAATGAAAAACTGTTTTTT | CASSYARQGPNEKLFF | TRBD1 | TRBV6-2/TRBV6-3 | few | TRBJ1-4
TGTGCCATCAGCCGGGACAGGCCTCCCTACGAGCAGTACTTC | CAISRDRPPYEQYF | TRBD1 | TRBV10-3 | . | TRBJ2-7
TGTGCCAGCAGCTTAGCGCCAGTAGAGACCCAGTACTTC | CASSLAPVETQYF | . | TRBV7-2 | . | TRBJ2-5
TGTGCCTGGAGTGTAAACAGGGGCTACGAGCAGTACTTC | CAWSVNRGYEQYF | TRBD1 | TRBV30 | . | TRBJ2-7
TGTGCCAGCATGAGACTAGCGGGACCATACGAGCAGTACTTC | CASMRLAGPYEQYF | TRBD2 | TRBV2 | . | TRBJ2-7
TGTGCCAGCAGCTTCCCAGGGTCGGGACAGGGCGGTGGTAAGACCCAGTACTTC | CASSFPGSGQGGGKTQYF | TRBD1 | TRBV7-2 | few | TRBJ2-5
TGTGCCAGCTCACAGTTACAGAGTGATACGCAGTATTTT | CASSQLQSDTQYF | . | TRBV18 | . | TRBJ2-3
TGTGCCAGCAGCTTAGGCCCAGGGAGCAATCAGCCCCAGCATTTT | CASSLGPGSNQPQHF | . | TRBV11-2 | . | TRBJ1-5
TGCGCCAGCAGCTTTGGACTAGCGGGTTACAATGAGCAGTTCTTC | CASSFGLAGYNEQFF | TRBD2 | TRBV5-1 | . | TRBJ2-1
TGTGCCAGCGGAGAGGCAGGGCAAGAGACCCAGTACTTC | CASGEAGQETQYF | . | TRBV2 | . | TRBJ2-5
TGTGCCAGCAGCTCAGGGGAGTACCAAGAGACCCAGTACTTC | CASSSGEYQETQYF | . | TRBV9 | . | TRBJ2-5
TGTGCCAGCAGGTCTCTAGCGGTCCAGCAGCAGTACTTC | CASRSLAVQQQYF | TRBD2 | TRBV7-2 | . | TRBJ2-7
TGCGTGGTCGATCCGAAGCGAAATCAGCCCCAGCATTTT | CVVDPKRNQPQHF | . | TRBV28 | few | TRBJ1-5
TGTGCCAGCAGCTTCTCCGGACTAGCCTACACCGGGGAGCTGTTTTTT | CASSFSGLAYTGELFF | TRBD2 | TRBV14 | . | TRBJ2-2
TGTGCCAGCAGCTTAGGGACAGGGAGGAGCACTGAAGCTTTCTTT | CASSLGTGRSTEAFF | TRBD1 | TRBV7-6 | . | TRBJ1-1
TGTGCCAGCACCCTAAGTCCAGGGATCGGCTACACCTTC | CASTLSPGIGYTF | . | TRBV12-3/TRBV12-4 | once | TRBJ1-2
TGTGCCAGCAGGCCATGGGACAGACAAGAGACCCAGTACTTC | CASRPWDRQETQYF | TRBD1 | TRBV28 | . | TRBJ2-5
TGTGCCAGCAGTTTTTGGACAGGAAGGGGCTACACCTTC | CASSFWTGRGYTF | TRBD1 | TRBV27 | . | TRBJ1-2
TGCAGCGTTGAAGATTTTTTGGACCAAGGGGACACTGAAGCTTTCTTT | CSVEDFLDQGDTEAFF | . | TRBV29-1 | . | TRBJ1-1
TGTGCCAGCAGTGATAACAGGGGAACTGGGGCCAACGTCCTGACTTTC | CASSDNRGTGANVLTF | TRBD1 | TRBV2 | . | TRBJ2-6
TGTGCCAGCAGCGTGACCGGGACTAGCGAAGATGATACGCAGTATTTT | CASSVTGTSEDDTQYF | TRBD2 | TRBV7-6 | . | TRBJ2-3
TGTGCCAGCAGTTACAGGGGGGGAGGAGAGACCCAGTACTTC | CASSYRGGGETQYF | . | TRBV6-5 | . | TRBJ2-5
TGTGCCAGCAGCTTAGACACTATTGGTCATTCACCCCTCCACTTT | CASSLDTIGHSPLHF | . | TRBV7-9 | . | TRBJ1-6
TGTGCCAGTGGGACAGGGGCGTCGCGCACCGGGGAGCTGTTTTTT | CASGTGASRTGELFF | TRBD1 | TRBV19 | . | TRBJ2-2
TGTGCCAGCAGCTTAGGAGGAGTCGAGAACACTGAAGCTTTCTTT | CASSLGGVENTEAFF | . | TRBV11-2 | . | TRBJ1-1
TGTGCCACCAGTGATTTGAAGCAGGCTAAAGAGACCCAGTACTTC | CATSDLKQAKETQYF | . | TRBV24-1 | . | TRBJ2-5
TGTGCCAGCAGAACCCGGGACAGGGATGGAGAGCAGTACTTC | CASRTRDRDGEQYF | TRBD1 | TRBV27 | . | TRBJ2-7
TGTGCCAGCAGACAGGGGGCTGGTGGCTACACCTTC | CASRQGAGGYTF | TRBD1 | TRBV6-4 | . | TRBJ1-2
TGTGCCTGGAGTGGGGGCAGGTACGAGCAGTACTTC | CAWSGGRYEQYF | . | TRBV30 | . | TRBJ2-7
TGTGCCAGTAGTATCAGGGTCGCTGGAAACACCATATATTTT | CASSIRVAGNTIYF | . | TRBV19 | . | TRBJ1-3
TGTGCCAGCAGACTAGCGGGAGGTAGCACCGGGGAGCTGTTTTTT | CASRLAGGSTGELFF | TRBD2 | TRBV6-5 | . | TRBJ2-2
TGTGCCAGCAGCTTCCCAGGGGCCTACAATGAGCAGTTCTTC | CASSFPGAYNEQFF | . | TRBV5-6 | . | TRBJ2-1
TGTGCCAGCAGTTTCTCCGGGACTAGCGGATCCTACGAGCAGTACTTC | CASSFSGTSGSYEQYF | TRBD2 | TRBV11-3 | . | TRBJ2-7
TGTGCCAGCAGTTTAGAGGTTAGCAATCAGCCCCAGCATTTT | CASSLEVSNQPQHF | . | TRBV28 | . | TRBJ1-5
TGTGCCAGCAGTTTAGCGGGAGGGCGAACAGATACGCAGTATTTT | CASSLAGGRTDTQYF | TRBD2 | TRBV28 | . | TRBJ2-3
TGTGCCAGCTCCTTTGATTCGAGGGAGACCCAGTACTTC | CASSFDSRETQYF | . | TRBV18 | . | TRBJ2-5
TGTGCCTGGAGTGTAAAGCGGGGCTTTCCTACCTACGAGCAGTACTTC | CAWSVKRGFPTYEQYF | TRBD2 | TRBV30 | . | TRBJ2-7
TGTGCCATCAGTGAGCCGACAGTGAACACTGAAGCTTTCTTT | CAISEPTVNTEAFF | . | TRBV10-3 | . | TRBJ1-1
TGCGCCAGCAGCGTCGGGACAGGGGATAGCTATGGCTACACCTTC | CASSVGTGDSYGYTF | TRBD1 | TRBV5-1 | . | TRBJ1-2
TGTGCCAGCAGCCGACAGGGGGCAACTGGGGCCAACGTCCTGACTTTC | CASSRQGATGANVLTF | TRBD1 | TRBV16 | . | TRBJ2-6